Listed below are T cell receptor beta chains from one sample, sequenced in a study of blood T cell repertoires in COVID-19. The method was immunoSEQ multiplex PCR; TCRdb's version includes in-frame clones alone and lacks a portion of them. This table has 390,000 or so clones, roughly 90% appearing once. The sample taken for sequencing was peripheral blood. Receptors were obtained from a woman between 25 and 40 years old with COVID-19, enrolled during active disease. Each CDR3 is given with its conserved first and last residue. The order of the fields is V gene, clone size, J gene, D gene, CDR3 protein, CDR3 DNA. D genes are given only for firm matches. For some rows the clone size is stated as once, few or many, or as a class when expanded; others skip it.

v_call: TRBV19; clone_size: once; j_call: TRBJ1-5; d_call: -; cdr3_aa: CASSSLQGGGNQPQHF; cdr3_nt: TGTGCCAGTAGCTCTCTACAGGGCGGAGGCAATCAGCCCCAGCATTTT
v_call: TRBV15; clone_size: -; j_call: TRBJ1-2; d_call: TRBD1; cdr3_aa: CATSRHPTDRDGYTF; cdr3_nt: TGTGCCACCAGCAGACACCCTACGGACAGGGATGGCTACACCTTC
v_call: TRBV5-6; clone_size: -; j_call: TRBJ1-2; d_call: -; cdr3_aa: CASNVGTFTGGYTF; cdr3_nt: TGTGCCAGCAATGTCGGGACATTCACGGGTGGCTACACCTTC
v_call: TRBV20-1; clone_size: -; j_call: TRBJ1-5; d_call: -; cdr3_aa: CSASRPDGGQPQHF; cdr3_nt: TGCAGTGCTAGTAGGCCCGACGGGGGTCAGCCCCAGCATTTT
v_call: TRBV11-2; clone_size: -; j_call: TRBJ2-5; d_call: TRBD1; cdr3_aa: CASSPGTGIQTQYF; cdr3_nt: TGTGCCAGCAGCCCTGGGACAGGGATACAGACCCAGTACTTC
v_call: TRBV29-1; clone_size: -; j_call: TRBJ1-2; d_call: TRBD1; cdr3_aa: CSVETGGNGYTF; cdr3_nt: TGCAGCGTTGAGACAGGGGGTAATGGCTACACCTTC
v_call: TRBV11-3; clone_size: -; j_call: TRBJ2-3; d_call: -; cdr3_aa: CASSLVTSGRTTDTQYF; cdr3_nt: TGTGCCAGCAGCTTAGTAACCAGTGGGCGTACGACAGATACGCAGTATTTT
v_call: TRBV7-9; clone_size: -; j_call: TRBJ1-6; d_call: TRBD1; cdr3_aa: CASSPTGENSPLHF; cdr3_nt: TGTGCCAGCAGCCCCACAGGGGAAAATTCACCCCTCCACTTT
v_call: TRBV27; clone_size: -; j_call: TRBJ2-3; d_call: TRBD2; cdr3_aa: CASSHGAGVFTDTQYF; cdr3_nt: TGTGCCAGCAGTCACGGAGCGGGAGTATTTACAGATACGCAGTATTTT
v_call: TRBV7-9; clone_size: -; j_call: TRBJ2-3; d_call: TRBD2; cdr3_aa: CASSYGTSLLGTQYF; cdr3_nt: TGTGCCAGCAGCTATGGGACTAGCCTGCTGGGTACGCAGTATTTT